Shown below are 25 T cell receptor beta chains from a single sample sequenced in a study of blood T cell repertoires in COVID-19. TCRdb's copy holds only in-frame clones and misses some; the assay was immunoSEQ multiplex PCR. Among over 250,000 clones listed, about nine tenths were seen once. Input material: PBMCs or T cells enriched from blood (not recorded which). These receptors originate from a woman aged 18-29 years who had recovered from COVID-19.

The chain carries TRBV7-9 and TRBJ2-3; TRBD2 might be the D (6 bases). The V and J ends lost 3 bases and 1 base respectively, with 8 bases between them. The CDR3 contains 14 residues. From germline, CDR1 is SEHNR and CDR2 FQNEAQ (reference sequence). The CDR3 DNA reads as TGTGCCAGCAGCTTTGGAGGGGGCACAGATACGCAGTATTTT. This translates into CASSFGGGTDTQYF. Based on the CDR3 plus reference TRBV7-9 and TRBJ2-3, the full variable domain is DTGVSQNPRHKITKRGQNVTFRCDPISEHNRLYWYRQTLGQGPEFLTYFQNEAQLEKSRLLSDRFSAERPKGSFSTLEIQRTEQGDSAMYLCASSFGGGTDTQYFGPGTRLTVL.

The V call is TRBV5-1, the J call TRBJ1-2; D may be TRBD1 (5 bases). Deletions cut 0 bases from V and 8 bases from J, with 8 bases between. Germline CDR1 reads SGHRS; CDR2 reads YFSETQ. CDR3 length: 12 residues. The CDR3 sequence: CASSLGQRGYTF. As DNA, the CDR3 is TGCGCCAGCAGCTTGGGACAGCGAGGCTACACCTTC. Full variable domain (missing parts from reference TRBV5-1 and TRBJ1-2): KAGVTQTPRYLIKTRGQQVTLSCSPISGHRSVSWYQQTPGQGLQFLFEYFSETQRNKGNFPGRFSGRQFSNSRSEMNVSTLELGDSALYLCASSLGQRGYTFGSGTRLTVV.

This sequence joins TRBV10-1 and TRBJ2-2; D remains unclear. Trimming removed 6 bases at V and 2 bases at J, with 7 bases between. This CDR3 has 13 residues. Looked up from germline, CDR1 is WNHNN and CDR2 is SYGVQD (reference sequence). The CDR3 loop reads CASSDFNTGELFF. The DNA of the CDR3 is TGCGCCAGCAGCGACTTCAACACCGGGGAGCTGTTTTTT.

CDR3 nucleotides: TGTGCCAGCTCACAGACAGCTTTCTATGGCTACACCTTC. The encoded protein is CASSQTAFYGYTF. The chain couples TRBV18 to TRBJ1-2, with D perhaps TRBD1 (5 bases). Germline V gene data show CDR1 as KGHSH and CDR2 as LQKENI. This CDR3 has 13 amino acids. The V end was cut by 4 bases, the J end by 4 bases, with 10 bases between.

The chain has TRBV29-1 and TRBJ2-5, with D possibly TRBD1 on 6 matching bases. CDR1 is SQVTM, CDR2 ANQGSEA, per germline. Trimming took off 2 bases at V and 4 bases at J, with 14 bases between the two ends. The CDR3 consists of 14 residues. The CDR3 loop is CSVELGRGPETQYF. CDR3 coding DNA: TGCAGCGTTGAACTAGGCAGGGGCCCAGAGACCCAGTACTTC.

The V call is TRBV29-1, the J call TRBJ2-1, with D perhaps matching TRBD1 (7 bases). Trimming took off 4 bases at V and 3 bases at J, with 13 bases between the two ends. The CDR3 has 14 residues. Germline assignment: CDR1 SQVTM and CDR2 ANQGSEA. CDR3 bases: TGCAGCGTTGTGGCAGGGGGGTTCTACAATGAGCAGTTCTTC. Translated: CSVVAGGFYNEQFF.

The chain is built from TRBV4-3 and TRBJ1-3; D not resolved. CDR1 and CDR2 (germline): LGHNA, YSLEER. Trimming shortened V by 0 bases and J by 4 bases, and 10 bases separated the two germline ends. There are 15 residues in the CDR3. Here the CDR3 DNA reads TGCGCCAGCAGCCAAGATAGAGAGGGAGGAAACACCATATATTTT. It codes for CASSQDREGGNTIYF.

This sequence joins TRBV5-1 and TRBJ2-7, with 8 bases fitting TRBD1. The V and J ends lost 4 bases and 2 bases, in that order; junction bases with no gene match: 8. This CDR3 region has 15 residues. Germline CDR1 and CDR2: SGHRS and YFSETQ. Here the CDR3 reads CASSRGQGSPYEQYF. The CDR3 DNA follows: TGCGCCAGCAGCAGAGGACAGGGATCCCCCTACGAGCAGTACTTC.

The rearrangement joins TRBV19 to TRBJ2-3; 12 nucleotides line up with TRBD2. This CDR3 has 18 residues. Germline CDR1 reads LNHDA; CDR2 reads SQIVND (reference sequence). V lost 0 bases, J lost 3 bases, and 7 bases stayed unmatched. CDR3 in amino acids: CASSIESRLAGVTDTQYF. In nucleotides, the CDR3 is TGTGCCAGTAGTATAGAATCCCGACTAGCGGGGGTTACAGATACGCAGTATTTT.

V and J are TRBV5-1 and TRBJ1-3; a weak D match, TRBD1 (5 bases). The CDR3 spans 16 residues. Per the germline V gene, CDR1 is SGHRS and CDR2 is YFSETQ. V gave up 0 bases and J gave up 4 bases, with 14 bases separating them. The CDR3 region is CASSLAQGLVGNTIYF. DNA for the CDR3: TGCGCCAGCAGCTTGGCCCAGGGCCTAGTCGGAAACACCATATATTTT.

This chain uses TRBV28 with TRBJ2-7, with 8 bases that match TRBD1. J gave up 3 bases and V 8 bases, and 15 bases lay outside the gene matches. From germline, CDR1 is MDHEN and CDR2 SYDVKM. This CDR3 has 16 amino acids. The CDR3 coding sequence is TGTGCCAGCCCCCCAGGACAGGGTTTATTACGCTACGAGCAGTACTTC. It yields the protein CASPPGQGLLRYEQYF.

The chain carries TRBV4-1 and TRBJ2-7, with D hard to call. The CDR3 is 15 amino acids. CDR1 is MGHRA, CDR2 YSYEKL, per germline. The germline V and J ends were trimmed by 1 base and 7 bases, with 17 bases remaining between them. This CDR3 is CASSQVAVPPGEQYF. The CDR3 coding sequence is TGCGCCAGCAGCCAAGTTGCAGTGCCCCCCGGGGAGCAGTACTTC.

The V gene is TRBV29-1, the J gene TRBJ1-4; possible D gene TRBD1, 5 bases. Germline assignment: CDR1 SQVTM and CDR2 ANQGSEA. The CDR3 has 12 amino acids. Trimming removed 3 bases from V and 7 bases from J, with 9 bases in between. The CDR3 DNA reads TGCAGCGTTGAGCTGGGGGGTGAAAAACTGTTTTTT. Amino acids: CSVELGGEKLFF. The entire variable domain, with the rest obtained from reference TRBV29-1 and TRBJ1-4, is as follows: SAVISQKPSRDICQRGTSLTIQCQVDSQVTMMFWYRQQPGQSLTLIATANQGSEATYESGFVIDKFPISRPNLTFSTLTVSNMSPEDSSIYLCSVELGGEKLFFGSGTQLSVL.

The chain's CDR3 is CASSPGFFDSTEAFF. The CDR3 DNA follows: TGTGCCAGCAGTCCAGGGTTTTTCGATAGCACTGAAGCTTTCTTT. This sequence joins TRBV14 and TRBJ1-1; D is perhaps TRBD1 (5 bases). The CDR3 runs to 15 residues. Per the germline V gene, CDR1 is SGHDN and CDR2 is FVKESK. V was shortened by 6 bases and J by 4 bases, with 18 bases between the two germline ends.

The table lists this clone with a count of one. The chain employs TRBV6-5 and TRBJ2-2; perhaps TRBD2 as D (5 bases). The CDR3 is made up of 15 amino acids. Per germline, CDR1 MNHEY and CDR2 SVGAGI. V lost 2 bases and J lost 4, with 11 bases in between. The CDR3 loop is CASSYATTTTGELFF. In DNA form, the CDR3 reads TGTGCCAGCAGTTACGCCACGACTACCACCGGGGAGCTGTTTTTT.

In this sample, this clone turned up a few times. CDR3 amino acids: CASRQTGSSPLHF. The CDR3 region has the DNA TGTGCCAGCAGGCAAACAGGGAGCTCACCCCTCCACTTT. The chain carries TRBV28 and TRBJ1-6; D is perhaps TRBD1 (6 bases). The CDR3 spans 13 residues. V shed 6 bases and J shed 10 bases, with 13 bases lying between them. Germline CDR1 and CDR2: MDHEN and SYDVKM.

Comment on this clone: The same CDR3 can be traced to other DNA sequences in this sample. The chain is built from TRBV7-8 and TRBJ2-7, with 8 nucleotides matching TRBD2. The CDR3 loop spans 16 amino acids. V lost 0 bases to trimming and J lost 0 bases; unmatched junction nucleotides: 4. Germline V gene lookup returns CDR1 SGHVS and CDR2 FQNEAQ. The CDR3 DNA follows: TGTGCCAGCAGCTTAGCTGGCGGGGGGAGCTCCTACGAGCAGTACTTC. Amino acids: CASSLAGGGSSYEQYF.

This clone was recorded once. The chain combines TRBV5-1 with TRBJ2-7, with a tentative D call TRBD1 (6 bases). The CDR3 loop spans 13 amino acids. Trimming pared 4 bases from V and 8 bases from J, leaving 16 bases between. Germline CDR1 is SGHRS and CDR2 is YFSETQ. The CDR3 nucleotides read TGCGCCAGCAGCCTTTCACAGGGTCAGCAGCAGTACTTC. It translates to CASSLSQGQQQYF.

V is TRBV29-1 and J is TRBJ1-5, with 7 bases identical to TRBD1. The junction had 24 bases not matched to a gene; V was cut back by 6 bases and J by 1 base. CDR1 and CDR2 from the germline V gene are SQVTM and ANQGSEA. The CDR3 has 20 residues. Here the CDR3 reads CSVDAGDSAHKAGSNQPQHF. The CDR3 coding sequence is TGCAGCGTCGATGCCGGGGACAGCGCTCACAAGGCGGGGAGCAATCAGCCCCAGCATTTT. Full variable domain (rest looked up from reference TRBV29-1 and TRBJ1-5): SAVISQKPSRDICQRGTSLTIQCQVDSQVTMMFWYRQQPGQSLTLIATANQGSEATYESGFVIDKFPISRPNLTFSTLTVSNMSPEDSSIYLCSVDAGDSAHKAGSNQPQHFGDGTRLSIL.

The gene calls are TRBV24-1 and TRBJ2-1; 7 nucleotides agree with TRBD1. CDR3 length: 13 residues. In germline, CDR1 is KGHDR, CDR2 SFDVKD. V lost 9 bases to trimming and J lost 5 bases; unmatched junction nucleotides: 6. This CDR3 reads CATGQDRNNEQFF. The DNA for the CDR3 is TGTGCCACCGGGCAGGACAGGAACAATGAGCAGTTCTTC.

The chain uses TRBV5-6 and TRBJ1-5; tentative D call: TRBD1 (5 bases). Germline CDR1 and CDR2: SGHDT and YYEEEE. CDR3 length: 13 amino acids. The germline V and J ends were trimmed by 4 bases and 9 bases, with 14 bases remaining between them. The CDR3 loop reads CASSERPQGPQHF. CDR3 coding DNA: TGTGCCAGCAGCGAGAGGCCCCAGGGGCCCCAGCATTTT.

The chain is built from TRBV2 and TRBJ2-2; D perhaps matches TRBD1 (6 bases). This CDR3 has 16 residues. Trimming removed 5 bases from V and 0 bases from J, with 13 bases in between. CDR1 and CDR2 from the germline V gene are SNHLY and FYNNEI. Here the CDR3 DNA reads TGTGCCAGCAGTCCGGACAGTCCCGCGAACACCGGGGAGCTGTTTTTT. Encoded protein: CASSPDSPANTGELFF.

The chain joins TRBV7-3 to TRBJ2-3; tentatively, D is TRBD2 (7 bases). The germline V and J ends were trimmed by 3 bases and 0 bases, with 16 bases remaining between them. This CDR3 has 17 amino acids. Germline assignment: CDR1 SGHTA and CDR2 FQGTGA. The CDR3 reads CASSLYGGLPSTDTQYF. In nucleotides, the CDR3 is TGTGCCAGCAGCTTGTACGGGGGGCTTCCGAGCACAGATACGCAGTATTTT. The full variable domain, completed using reference TRBV7-3 and TRBJ2-3, is GAGVSQTPSNKVTEKGKYVELRCDPISGHTALYWYRQSLGQGPEFLIYFQGTGAADDSGLPNDRFFAVRPEGSVSTLKIQRTERGDSAVYLCASSLYGGLPSTDTQYFGPGTRLTVL.

The sample holds one count of this clone. The V gene is TRBV27, the J gene TRBJ2-7; no firm D call. CDR3 length: 13 residues. Germline loops: CDR1 MNHEY, CDR2 SMNVEV (reference sequence). V lost 8 bases, J lost 1 base, and 12 bases lay in between. The DNA of the CDR3 is TGTGCCAGCGCCATGGCTGAATCCTACGAGCAGTACTTC. Translated, it gives CASAMAESYEQYF.

This clone was recorded only once. V gene TRBV30 combines with J gene TRBJ1-5; D is ambiguous. V was trimmed by 2 bases and J by 3 bases, leaving 14 bases between them. The germline V gene encodes CDR1 GTSNPN and CDR2 SVGIG (reference sequence). The CDR3 has 15 residues. CDR3 protein: CAWSKPLQVNQPQHF. DNA of the CDR3: TGTGCCTGGAGTAAACCCCTCCAGGTCAATCAGCCCCAGCATTTT.